Presented here are 14 T cell receptor beta chains from one specimen sequenced in a study of blood T cells in healthy people across ages. With a J-beta primer mix and a sample-barcoded 5' primer, a second PCR ran 7 to 11 cycles. TCRdb re-called the 5' RACE reads through MiXCR, storing one row per CDR3 protein. The sample yields about 970,000 distinct CDR3 sequences, roughly 51% seen once. Sequencing was performed on blood. Every receptor here comes from a woman aged 55-69 years in good health.

This sequence joins TRBV7-3 and TRBJ2-4, with 8 bases lining up with TRBD2. The J call may be mistaken, given a closer DNA end match to TRBJ2-7. CDR1 and CDR2 from the germline V gene are SGHTA and FQGTGA. The CDR3 length is 15 residues. CDR3 sequence: CASSRTSGGNYEQYF. DNA for the CDR3: TGTGCCAGCAGCCGAACTAGCGGAGGGAACTACGAGCAGTACTTC.

J is TRBJ1-5 and V is TRBV20-1, with no clear D. Trimming took 3 bases from V and 6 from J, leaving 12 bases between them. The CDR3 sequence is 13 residues long. Germline V lookup: CDR1 DFQATT, CDR2 SNEGSKA (reference sequence). The CDR3 loop reads CSASSREGQPQHF. In DNA form, the CDR3 reads TGCAGTGCTAGCAGCCGGGAAGGTCAGCCCCAGCATTTT.

The chain has TRBV29-1 and TRBJ2-7; D unclear. There are 16 residues in the CDR3. With 2 bases removed from V and 5 bases from J, the gap between germline ends came to 22 bases. The germline V gene encodes CDR1 SQVTM and CDR2 ANQGSEA. CDR3 coding DNA: TGCAGCGTTGAACTTCACGGGCGGACCGCCTTGGACGAGCAGTACTTC. It yields the protein CSVELHGRTALDEQYF.

The chain carries TRBV28 and TRBJ2-4; TRBD2 aligns across 8 bases. The J call is uncertain, as TRBJ2-7 better fits the DNA end. In germline, CDR1 is MDHEN, CDR2 SYDVKM. The CDR3 contains 13 residues. The CDR3 DNA follows: TGTGCCGCACGGGAGGGAGGGACCTACGAGCAGTACTTC. Protein: CAAREGGTYEQYF.

J is TRBJ2-1 and V is TRBV27; 13 bases agree with TRBD2. V was pared by 5 bases and J by 6 bases, with 10 bases of the junction left unmatched. The CDR3 has 17 amino acids. CDR1 and CDR2 from the germline V gene are MNHEY and SMNVEV (reference sequence). Here the CDR3 reads CASSPGLAGVGLNEQFF. DNA for the CDR3: TGTGCCAGCAGTCCCGGACTAGCGGGAGTAGGCCTCAATGAGCAGTTCTTC.

The chain has TRBV9 and TRBJ2-1; D unresolved. The CDR3 is 15 residues long. Trimming removed 3 bases at V and 7 bases at J, with 17 bases between. Germline CDR1 SGDLS, CDR2 YYNGEE. The CDR3 loop reads CASSGNSLSLNEQFF. Written as DNA, the CDR3 is TGTGCCAGCAGCGGGAACTCCCTTAGCCTTAATGAGCAGTTCTTC.

The chain is built from TRBV7-2 and TRBJ2-1; TRBD2 matches at 13 bases. The ends lost 2 bases at V and 4 bases at J; junction bases unmatched: 5. From germline, CDR1 is SGHTA and CDR2 FQGNSA. This CDR3 is 17 amino acids long. The DNA of the CDR3 is TGTGCCAGCAGCTTAAGACTAGCGGGAGGAGGTTACAATGAGCAGTTCTTC. As protein: CASSLRLAGGGYNEQFF.

The chain links TRBV20-1 to TRBJ1-1; no definite D call. Germline CDR1 is DFQATT and CDR2 is SNEGSKA (reference sequence). V was pared by 4 bases and J by 0 bases, with 18 bases between. The CDR3 is made up of 16 amino acids. The CDR3 DNA is TGCAGTGCTAACCCCCAGCCCGGGCTGATGAACACTGAAGCTTTCTTT. The encoded protein is CSANPQPGLMNTEAFF.

V and J are TRBV7-2 and TRBJ2-1, with a possible D match to TRBD2 (5 bases). This CDR3 is built from 13 residues. V lost 5 bases to trimming and J lost 7 bases, with 12 bases between them. CDR1 is SGHTA and CDR2 is FQGNSA in the germline V gene. CDR3 nucleotides: TGTGCCAGCAGCGAACTAGGAGGAAATGAGCAGTTCTTC. It encodes CASSELGGNEQFF. Combining the CDR3 with reference TRBV7-2 and TRBJ2-1 gives the whole variable domain GAGVSQSPSNKVTEKGKDVELRCDPISGHTALYWYRQSLGQGLEFLIYFQGNSAPDKSGLPSDRFSAERTGGSVSTLTIQRTQQEDSAVYLCASSELGGNEQFFGPGTRLTVL.

V and J are TRBV7-9 and TRBJ2-5, with 10 bases lining up with TRBD1. The J call is in doubt because the DNA end fits TRBJ2-7 better. The germline gives CDR1 SEHNR, CDR2 FQNEAQ (reference sequence). The CDR3 has 14 amino acids. This CDR3 reads CASSLGQGWVEQYF. Written as DNA, the CDR3 is TGTGCCAGCAGCCTGGGACAGGGGTGGGTCGAGCAGTACTTC.

This clonotype has more than one count but fewer than ten. CDR3 in DNA: TGTGCCAGCAGCTTTGAGCCAGGGAGGACTTACGAGCAGTACTTC. This codes for CASSFEPGRTYEQYF. This sequence joins TRBV7-2 and TRBJ2-7; a possible D gene is TRBD2 (6 bases). CDR1 SGHTA and CDR2 FQGNSA come from the germline V gene. V shed 3 bases and J shed 4 bases, with 16 bases lying between them. CDR3 size: 15 residues.

This clonotype is a singleton in its sample. The chain couples TRBV20-1 to TRBJ2-3, with TRBD2 matching over 15 bases. Looked up from germline, CDR1 is DFQATT and CDR2 is SNEGSKA (reference sequence). This CDR3 comprises 16 residues. J lost 3 bases, V lost 7 bases, and 8 bases had no gene match. CDR3 DNA sequence: TGCAGTGTCCTCCCCGGGACTAGCGGGAGGACAGATACGCAGTATTTT. It is translated as CSVLPGTSGRTDTQYF.

This chain joins TRBV7-2 and TRBJ2-5; D is uncertain. Between the trimmed V and J ends, which lost 6 bases and 5 bases, there was a span of 19 bases. CDR1 SGHTA and CDR2 FQGNSA come from the germline V gene. This CDR3 contains 15 residues. The CDR3 region is CASSPRRALSETQYF. The DNA of the CDR3 is TGTGCCAGCAGTCCCCGACGAGCTCTAAGTGAGACCCAGTACTTC.

This clonotype has a single count. The chain recombines TRBV20-1 with TRBJ2-7; D not resolved. This CDR3 has 13 residues. From germline, CDR1 is DFQATT and CDR2 SNEGSKA (reference sequence). V was cut by 7 bases and J by 2 bases, with 15 bases left in between. CDR3 sequence: CSVEPGATYEQYF. In DNA form, the CDR3 reads TGCAGTGTAGAGCCGGGCGCAACCTACGAGCAGTACTTC.